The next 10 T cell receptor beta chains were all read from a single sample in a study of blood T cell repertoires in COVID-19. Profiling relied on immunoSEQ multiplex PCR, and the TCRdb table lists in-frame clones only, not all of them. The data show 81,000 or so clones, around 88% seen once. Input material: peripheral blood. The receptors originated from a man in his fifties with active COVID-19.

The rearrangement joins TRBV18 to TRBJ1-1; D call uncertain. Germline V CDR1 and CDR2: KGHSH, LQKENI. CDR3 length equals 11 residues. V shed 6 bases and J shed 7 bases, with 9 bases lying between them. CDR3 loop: CASSLQNEAFF. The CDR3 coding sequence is TGTGCCAGCTCGTTACAAAATGAAGCTTTCTTT.

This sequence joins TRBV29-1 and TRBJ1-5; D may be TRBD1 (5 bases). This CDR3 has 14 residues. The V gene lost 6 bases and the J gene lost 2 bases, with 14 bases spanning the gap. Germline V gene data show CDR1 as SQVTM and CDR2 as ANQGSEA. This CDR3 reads CSVAGGGGNQPQHF. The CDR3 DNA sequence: TGCAGCGTAGCTGGGGGGGGAGGCAATCAGCCCCAGCATTTT.

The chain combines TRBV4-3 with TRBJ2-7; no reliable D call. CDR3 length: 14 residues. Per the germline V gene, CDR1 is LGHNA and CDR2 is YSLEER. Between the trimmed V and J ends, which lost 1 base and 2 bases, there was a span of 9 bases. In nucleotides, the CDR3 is TGCGCCAGCAGCCAAGCTCCCGGTACCTACGAGCAGTACTTC. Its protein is CASSQAPGTYEQYF.

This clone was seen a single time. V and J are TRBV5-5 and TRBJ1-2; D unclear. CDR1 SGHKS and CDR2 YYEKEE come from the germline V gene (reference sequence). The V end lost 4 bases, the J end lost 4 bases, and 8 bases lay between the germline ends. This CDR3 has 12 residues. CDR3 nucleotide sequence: TGTGCCAGCAGCCAGGTAGGCTATGGCTACACCTTC. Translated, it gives CASSQVGYGYTF.

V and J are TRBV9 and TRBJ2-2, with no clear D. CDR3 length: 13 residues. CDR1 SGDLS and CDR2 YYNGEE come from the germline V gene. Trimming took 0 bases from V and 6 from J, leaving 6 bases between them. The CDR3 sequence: CASSVAKAGELFF. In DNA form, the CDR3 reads TGTGCCAGCAGCGTAGCTAAAGCCGGGGAGCTGTTTTTT.

DNA of the CDR3: TGTGCCAGCATTAAGGACAGGCCCCCTGGCGAGCAGTACTTC. Amino acid sequence: CASIKDRPPGEQYF. V gene TRBV6-5 combines with J gene TRBJ2-7, with 7 bases matching TRBD1. Germline V gene data show CDR1 as MNHEY and CDR2 as SVGAGI. The CDR3 spans 14 residues. The V gene end was trimmed by 7 bases and the J gene end by 6 bases; junction bases not matched to a gene: 12.

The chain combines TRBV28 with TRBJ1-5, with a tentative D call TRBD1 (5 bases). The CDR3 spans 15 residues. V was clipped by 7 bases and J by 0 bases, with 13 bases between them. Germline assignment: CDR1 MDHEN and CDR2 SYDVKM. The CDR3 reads CASINGAHSNQPQHF. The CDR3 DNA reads TGTGCCAGCATTAATGGGGCCCATAGCAATCAGCCCCAGCATTTT.

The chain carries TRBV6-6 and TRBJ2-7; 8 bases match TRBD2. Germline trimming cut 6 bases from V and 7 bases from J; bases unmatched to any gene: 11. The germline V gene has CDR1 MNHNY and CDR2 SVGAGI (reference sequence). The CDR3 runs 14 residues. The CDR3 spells CASSQAGALPEQYF. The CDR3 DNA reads TGTGCCAGCAGCCAAGCGGGGGCCCTCCCTGAGCAGTACTTC.

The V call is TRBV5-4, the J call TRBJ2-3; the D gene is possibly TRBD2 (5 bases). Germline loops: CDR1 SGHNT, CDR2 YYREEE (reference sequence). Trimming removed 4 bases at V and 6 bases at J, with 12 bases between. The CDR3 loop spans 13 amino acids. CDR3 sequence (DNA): TGTGCCAGCAGCCGGGCCCCGGGGGATACGCAGTATTTT. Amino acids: CASSRAPGDTQYF.

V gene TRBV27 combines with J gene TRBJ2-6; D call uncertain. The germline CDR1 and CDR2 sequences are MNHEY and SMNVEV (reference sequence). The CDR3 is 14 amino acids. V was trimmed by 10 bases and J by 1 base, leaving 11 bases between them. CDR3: CATCSESGANVLTF. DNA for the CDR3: TGTGCCACCTGCTCGGAGTCTGGGGCCAACGTCCTGACTTTC.